This T cell receptor (beta chain) originates from a study of tumor-infiltrating lymphocytes in primary liver carcinoma. Study context: Resecting the tumor surgically was how the patients' primary liver carcinoma was treated.

General study points: It was tumor-adjacent and tumor-blood pairs that overlapped less than tumor region pairs did.

Both blood RNA, taken from unsorted whole blood, and germline DNA were extracted. This CDR3 has 11 residues. V lost 6 bases, J lost 5 bases, and 11 bases lay in between. CDR1 and CDR2 (germline): DFQATT, SNEGSKA (reference sequence). Priming with a constant-region primer yielded TCR beta cDNA from around 0.45 ug total RNA. Sequencing libraries for TCR beta derived from three nested multiplex PCR rounds that used slightly modified ARM-PCR. For approximately 11 cycles apiece, the opening two PCR rounds ran with TRBV1-TRBV30 forward primers and a C-beta reverse primer. A single record per CDR3 protein comes from TCRdb applying MiXCR to the multiplex PCR reads. The sample gives about 310,000 distinct CDR3 sequences, about 50% of which show up once; over 15% is in the top ten. About this clonotype: Its target is not known.

This TCR came from a woman younger than 45 with primary liver carcinoma and hepatitis B virus infection. Sequencing used peripheral blood. V usage is TRBV20-1 and J usage is TRBJ2-7, with D possibly TRBD2 on 6 matching bases. The CDR3 reads CSARKRDEQYF. The CDR3 DNA is TGCAGTGCCCGAAAGCGGGACGAGCAGTACTTC.